This T cell receptor (beta chain) was recorded in a study of OX40 agonist ivuxolimab in advanced cancers. Whole-study context: Patients were infused with ivuxolimab every 2 weeks at 0.01 to 10 mg/kg. Study-level findings and limits: CD8+ T cells (on average) carried more expanded clones than CD4+ T cells.

Points on this clone: Its specificity is not known.

Repertoires were generated with immunoSEQ multiplex PCR, while TCRdb's copy carries only in-frame clones and drops some. The table has under 75,000 clones, about 93% seen once. Germline loops: CDR1 SQVTM, CDR2 ANQGSEA. The CDR3 runs 15 residues. V was cut by 1 base and J by 1 base, with 14 bases left in between. The source material was CD4+ or CD8+ T cells sorted from blood, sampled in a trial of the OX40 agonist ivuxolimab. The chain carries TRBV29-1 and TRBJ2-7; D is ambiguous. This receptor was taken from an adult with an advanced solid tumor such as melanoma, head and neck, liver or kidney cancer. CDR3 bases: TGCAGCGTTGAAGGGGTCGGTCAGGAGTCCTACGAGCAGTACTTC. Residues: CSVEGVGQESYEQYF.